These 5 T cell receptor beta chains share one sample of origin, sequenced in a study of CD8 T cells in ankylosing spondylitis. MiXCR was run by TCRdb on the 5' RACE reads, yielding one entry per CDR3 protein. The sample records some 150,000 distinct CDR3 sequences, over 9.5% being singletons. Sequenced input: blood, either unsorted or a sorted T cell fraction (not recorded which). The receptor set was obtained from a female donor with ankylosing spondylitis or in good health (not recorded which).

The sample holds many counts of this clonotype. The chain employs TRBV20-1 and TRBJ1-1; D not resolved. CDR1 DFQATT and CDR2 SNEGSKA come from the germline V gene (reference sequence). This CDR3 has 12 amino acids. V shed 0 bases and J shed 4 bases, with 6 bases lying between them. The CDR3 bases are TGCAGTGCTAGAGAGGGTGGCACTGAAGCTTTCTTT. Its protein is CSAREGGTEAFF.

This clonotype was picked up many times. The chain uses TRBV19 and TRBJ1-5; D uncertain. Germline CDR1 and CDR2: LNHDA and SQIVND (reference sequence). V was trimmed by 3 bases and J by 3 bases, leaving 12 bases between them. This CDR3 region has 15 residues. The CDR3 DNA follows: TGTGCCAGTAGTATCCGGGGAATCGACAATCAGCCCCAGCATTTT. It specifies CASSIRGIDNQPQHF.

This clonotype was observed at least ten times. The chain employs TRBV12-3 or TRBV12-4 and TRBJ1-1; 7 bases agree with TRBD1. CDR3 size: 14 residues. V trimming: 4 bases; J trimming: 4 bases; junction bases outside the gene matches: 6. The CDR3 sequence: CASSSAGGSTEAFF. The CDR3, as DNA: TGTGCCAGCAGTTCCGCAGGGGGTTCCACTGAAGCTTTCTTT.

Many counts were recorded for this clonotype. This rearrangement joins TRBV6-1 to TRBJ1-3; possible D gene TRBD1, 5 bases. The V gene lost 6 bases and the J gene lost 0 bases, with 9 bases spanning the gap. Germline CDR1 is MNHNS and CDR2 is SASEGT. This CDR3 region has 14 residues. The CDR3 nucleotides are TGTGCCAGCAGATCAGGGATCTCTGGAAACACCATATATTTT. Protein: CASRSGISGNTIYF.

This clonotype came up many times. This chain connects TRBV28 to TRBJ1-1; D is undetermined. The CDR3 contains 13 residues. The germline CDR1 and CDR2 sequences are MDHEN and SYDVKM. V lost 4 bases to trimming and J lost 6 bases, with 12 bases between them. CDR3 sequence (DNA): TGTGCCAGCAGTTACAACAACAATCCTGAAGCTTTCTTT. It is translated as CASSYNNNPEAFF.